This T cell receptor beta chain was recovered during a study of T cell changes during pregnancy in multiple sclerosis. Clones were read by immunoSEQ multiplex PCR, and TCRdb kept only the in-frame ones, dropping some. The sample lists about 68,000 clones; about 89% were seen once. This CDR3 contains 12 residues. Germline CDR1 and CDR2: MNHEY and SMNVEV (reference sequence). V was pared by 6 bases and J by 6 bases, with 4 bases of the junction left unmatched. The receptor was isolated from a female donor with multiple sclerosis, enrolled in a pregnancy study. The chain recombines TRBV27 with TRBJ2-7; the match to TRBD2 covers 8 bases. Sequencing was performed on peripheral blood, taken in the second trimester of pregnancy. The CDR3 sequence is CASSRTSREQYF. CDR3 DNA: TGTGCCAGCAGCCGGACTAGCCGCGAGCAGTACTTC.